Listed below are T cell receptor beta chains from one sample, sequenced in a study of shared clonotypes between healthy human individuals. Produced via immunoSEQ multiplex PCR; TCRdb's table is partial and in-frame only. The data hold hundreds of thousands of clones, with approximately 95% observed a single time. Material: naive CD8+ T cells sorted from blood. These receptors all stem from a woman between 25 and 40 years old in good health. Both conserved end residues are part of each CDR3. D genes are given only for firm matches. Clone size appears in some rows only: once, few, many, or a class for an expanded clone.

CDR3 protein | CDR3 DNA | clone size | J gene | V gene | D gene
CASSPGLAYYEQYF | TGTGCCAGCAGCCCCGGGCTAGCGTACTACGAGCAGTACTTC | - | TRBJ2-7 | TRBV28 | -
CASSPDRAESQPQHF | TGTGCCAGCAGTCCAGACAGGGCCGAGAGTCAGCCCCAGCATTTT | - | TRBJ1-5 | TRBV28 | TRBD1
CASSVERITDTQYF | TGTGCCAGCAGCGTCGAGCGGATAACAGATACGCAGTATTTT | - | TRBJ2-3 | TRBV9 | -
CASSLSVWTTTNEQFF | TGTGCCAGCAGCTTGTCGGTCTGGACTACGACTAATGAGCAGTTCTTC | - | TRBJ2-1 | TRBV5-6 | -
CASSSSSYNEQFF | TGTGCCAGCAGCTCAAGCTCCTACAATGAGCAGTTCTTC | - | TRBJ2-1 | TRBV7-9 | -
CASSLGQGGYEQYF | TGTGCCAGCAGCTTGGGACAGGGGGGCTACGAGCAGTACTTC | few | TRBJ2-7 | TRBV13 | TRBD1
CASSPTSGRAREQFF | TGCGCCAGCAGCCCCACTAGCGGGAGGGCCCGTGAGCAGTTCTTC | - | TRBJ2-1 | TRBV4-1 | TRBD2
CASSITENTEAFF | TGTGCCAGTAGTATCACCGAGAACACTGAAGCTTTCTTT | - | TRBJ1-1 | TRBV19 | -
CASGQGPLGYGYTF | TGTGCCAGCGGACAGGGACCTCTTGGCTATGGCTACACCTTC | - | TRBJ1-2 | TRBV27 | TRBD1
CASSIDRSDNEQFF | TGTGCCAGTAGTATAGATCGGTCGGACAATGAGCAGTTCTTC | - | TRBJ2-1 | TRBV19 | -
CSVEPPGGTRNNYGYTF | TGCAGCGTTGAGCCCCCGGGGGGTACCCGAAACAACTATGGCTACACCTTC | - | TRBJ1-2 | TRBV29-1 | -
CASSHVPGQGENTEAFF | TGTGCCAGCAGTCATGTCCCGGGACAGGGGGAGAACACTGAAGCTTTCTTT | - | TRBJ1-1 | TRBV28 | TRBD1
CASSLILAGVDTQYF | TGTGCCAGCAGCTTAATTCTAGCGGGAGTTGATACGCAGTATTTT | - | TRBJ2-3 | TRBV7-2 | TRBD2
CASSLGTELFF | TGTGCCAGCAGCCTAGGGACAGAGCTGTTTTTT | - | TRBJ2-2 | TRBV7-8 | -
CASSVGGGEQYF | TGTGCCAGCAGCGTAGGAGGCGGCGAGCAGTACTTC | - | TRBJ2-7 | TRBV9 | -
CASSQEGSVMIEAFF | TGCGCCAGCAGCCAAGAGGGCTCGGTGATGATTGAAGCTTTCTTT | - | TRBJ1-1 | TRBV4-1 | -
CASTQGGEQYF | TGTGCCAGCACCCAAGGAGGCGAGCAGTACTTC | - | TRBJ2-7 | TRBV28 | -
CASSPGQGLAYEQYF | TGTGCCAGTAGTCCTGGACAGGGCCTTGCCTACGAGCAGTACTTC | - | TRBJ2-7 | TRBV19 | TRBD1
CASTSEEGFWETQYF | TGTGCCAGCACCTCGGAGGAGGGATTTTGGGAGACCCAGTACTTC | - | TRBJ2-5 | TRBV6-1 | -
CASSLAGEAFF | TGTGCCAGCAGCTTAGCAGGGGAAGCTTTCTTT | - | TRBJ1-1 | TRBV7-9 | -
CASSIAGGVYEQYF | TGTGCCAGCAGTATAGCGGGAGGTGTCTACGAGCAGTACTTC | - | TRBJ2-7 | TRBV28 | TRBD2
CASSFSSNQPQHF | TGTGCCAGCAGTTTCTCGAGCAATCAGCCCCAGCATTTT | - | TRBJ1-5 | TRBV28 | -
CASSLGLLEQYF | TGTGCCAGCAGCTTAGGTCTCCTCGAGCAGTACTTC | - | TRBJ2-7 | TRBV5-6 | -
CASSAGLAGGYNEQFF | TGTGCCAGCAGCGCGGGACTAGCGGGAGGGTACAATGAGCAGTTCTTC | - | TRBJ2-1 | TRBV5-6 | TRBD2
CASSLAKGLGDEQYF | TGTGCCAGCAGCTTAGCGAAGGGTCTGGGGGACGAGCAGTACTTC | - | TRBJ2-7 | TRBV7-9 | -
CASSYSISSSYEQYF | TGTGCCAGCAGTTACTCGATCTCCAGCTCCTACGAGCAGTACTTC | - | TRBJ2-7 | TRBV6-5 | -
CASSPTTLAGVHEQYF | TGTGCCAGCAGCCCAACAACACTAGCGGGAGTTCACGAGCAGTACTTC | - | TRBJ2-7 | TRBV5-4 | TRBD2
CASSSPGPAYEQYF | TGTGCCAGCAGCTCACCGGGACCCGCCTACGAGCAGTACTTC | - | TRBJ2-7 | TRBV13 | -
CASLGSPGWNTEAFF | TGTGCCTCTCTTGGGTCCCCAGGTTGGAACACTGAAGCTTTCTTT | - | TRBJ1-1 | TRBV5-4 | -
CASSLGRELAEGYEQYF | TGTGCCAGCAGCTTAGGCAGAGAGCTGGCCGAGGGCTACGAGCAGTACTTC | - | TRBJ2-7 | TRBV7-9 | -
CASSYSTGLDLETQYF | TGTGCCAGCAGTTACTCGACAGGACTAGATCTCGAGACCCAGTACTTC | - | TRBJ2-5 | TRBV6-5 | -
CAISEPTGVEQYF | TGTGCCATCAGTGAGCCGACAGGAGTTGAGCAGTACTTC | - | TRBJ2-7 | TRBV10-3 | -
CASSQSNPGQLSSVAKNIQYF | TGCGCCAGCAGCCAGTCGAACCCGGGACAGCTCTCAAGTGTAGCCAAAAACATTCAGTACTTC | once | TRBJ2-4 | TRBV4-1 | TRBD1